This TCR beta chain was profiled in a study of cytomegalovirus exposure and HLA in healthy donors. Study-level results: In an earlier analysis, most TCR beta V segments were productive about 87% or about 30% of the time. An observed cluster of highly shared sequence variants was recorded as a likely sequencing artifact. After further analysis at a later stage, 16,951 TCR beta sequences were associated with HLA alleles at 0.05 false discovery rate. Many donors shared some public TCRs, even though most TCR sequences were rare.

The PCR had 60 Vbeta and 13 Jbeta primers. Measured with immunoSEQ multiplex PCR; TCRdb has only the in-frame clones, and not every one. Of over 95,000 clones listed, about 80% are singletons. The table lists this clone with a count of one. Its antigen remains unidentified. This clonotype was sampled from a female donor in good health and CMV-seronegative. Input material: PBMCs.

The CDR3 DNA sequence: TGTGCCAGCAGCATTACGGGCGGCGGGGAGACCCAGTACTTC. Its protein product is CASSITGGGETQYF. This sequence joins TRBV5-4 and TRBJ2-5; D may be TRBD2 (5 bases). The CDR3 runs to 14 residues. Per the germline V gene, CDR1 is SGHNT and CDR2 is YYREEE (reference sequence). Trimming pared 4 bases from V and 5 bases from J, leaving 15 bases between.